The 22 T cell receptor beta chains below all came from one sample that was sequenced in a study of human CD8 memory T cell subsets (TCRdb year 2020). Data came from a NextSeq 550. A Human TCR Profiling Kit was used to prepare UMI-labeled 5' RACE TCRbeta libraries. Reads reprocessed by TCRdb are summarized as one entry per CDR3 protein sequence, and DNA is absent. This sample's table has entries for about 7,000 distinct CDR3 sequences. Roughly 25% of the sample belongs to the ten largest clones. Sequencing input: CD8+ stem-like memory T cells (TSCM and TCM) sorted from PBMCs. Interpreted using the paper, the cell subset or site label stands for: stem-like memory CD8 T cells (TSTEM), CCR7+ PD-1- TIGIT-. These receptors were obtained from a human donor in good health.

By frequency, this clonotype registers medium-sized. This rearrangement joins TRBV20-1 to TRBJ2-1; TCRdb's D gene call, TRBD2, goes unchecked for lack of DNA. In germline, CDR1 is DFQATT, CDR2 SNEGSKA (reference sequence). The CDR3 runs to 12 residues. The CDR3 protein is CSGRDDYNEQFF.

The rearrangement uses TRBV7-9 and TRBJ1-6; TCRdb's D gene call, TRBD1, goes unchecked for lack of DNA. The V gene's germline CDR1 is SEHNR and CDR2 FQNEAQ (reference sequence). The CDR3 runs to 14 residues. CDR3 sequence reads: CASSLEPPGTPLHF.

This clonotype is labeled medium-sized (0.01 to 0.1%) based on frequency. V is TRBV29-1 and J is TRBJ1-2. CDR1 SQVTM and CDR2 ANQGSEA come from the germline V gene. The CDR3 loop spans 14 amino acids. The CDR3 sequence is CSADPETQFVGYTF. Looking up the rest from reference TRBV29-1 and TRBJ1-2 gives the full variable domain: SAVISQKPSRDICQRGTSLTIQCQVDSQVTMMFWYRQQPGQSLTLIATANQGSEATYESGFVIDKFPISRPNLTFSTLTVSNMSPEDSSIYLCSADPETQFVGYTFGSGTRLTVV.

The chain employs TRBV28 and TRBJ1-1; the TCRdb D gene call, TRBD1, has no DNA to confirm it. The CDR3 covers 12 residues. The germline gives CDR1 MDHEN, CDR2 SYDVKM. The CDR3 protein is CASSPLLTEAFF.

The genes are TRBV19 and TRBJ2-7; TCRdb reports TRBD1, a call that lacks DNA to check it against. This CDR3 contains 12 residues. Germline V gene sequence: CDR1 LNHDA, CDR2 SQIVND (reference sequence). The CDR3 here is CASSGDDYEQYF.

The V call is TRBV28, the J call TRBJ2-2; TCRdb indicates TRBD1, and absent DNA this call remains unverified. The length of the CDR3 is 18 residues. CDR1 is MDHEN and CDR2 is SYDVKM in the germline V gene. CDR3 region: CASSKTYRGTGGLGELFF.

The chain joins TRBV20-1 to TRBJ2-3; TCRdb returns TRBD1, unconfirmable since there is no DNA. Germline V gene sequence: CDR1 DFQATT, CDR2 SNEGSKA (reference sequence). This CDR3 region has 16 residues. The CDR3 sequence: CSARAPAGRFTDTQYF.

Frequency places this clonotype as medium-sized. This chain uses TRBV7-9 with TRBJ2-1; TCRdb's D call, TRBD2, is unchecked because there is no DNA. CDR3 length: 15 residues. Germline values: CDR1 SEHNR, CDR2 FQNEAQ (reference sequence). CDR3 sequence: CASSHTSGTYNEQFF.

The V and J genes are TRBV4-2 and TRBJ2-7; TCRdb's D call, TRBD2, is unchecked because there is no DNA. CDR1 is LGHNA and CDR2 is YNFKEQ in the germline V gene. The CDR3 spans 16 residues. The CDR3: CASSQVPGLPPDEQYF.

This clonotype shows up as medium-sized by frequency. The CDR3 sequence: CASSYGTHDTEAFF. V usage is TRBV5-1 and J usage is TRBJ1-1; TCRdb calls TRBD1, which cannot be checked without DNA. The CDR3 length is 14 residues. Germline V gene data show CDR1 as SGHRS and CDR2 as YFSETQ.

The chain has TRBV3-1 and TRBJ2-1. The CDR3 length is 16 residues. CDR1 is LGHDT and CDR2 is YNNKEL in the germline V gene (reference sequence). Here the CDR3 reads CASSPNSADAYNEQFF.

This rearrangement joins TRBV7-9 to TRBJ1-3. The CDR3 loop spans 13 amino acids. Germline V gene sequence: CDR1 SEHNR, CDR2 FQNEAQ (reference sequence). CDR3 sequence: CASGWDSGNPIYF.

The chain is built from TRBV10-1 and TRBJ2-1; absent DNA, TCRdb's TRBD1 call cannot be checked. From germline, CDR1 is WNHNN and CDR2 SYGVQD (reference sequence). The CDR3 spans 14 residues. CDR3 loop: CASSRDSASHEQFF.

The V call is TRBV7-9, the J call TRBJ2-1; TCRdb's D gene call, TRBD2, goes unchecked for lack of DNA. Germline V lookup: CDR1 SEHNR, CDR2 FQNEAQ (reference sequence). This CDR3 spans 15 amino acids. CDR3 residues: CASSDGLANYNEQFF.

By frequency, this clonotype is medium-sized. CDR3 region: CASSLGGTQYF. The genes are TRBV27 and TRBJ2-5; TCRdb's D call of TRBD1 is untestable without DNA. Germline values: CDR1 MNHEY, CDR2 SMNVEV (reference sequence). The CDR3 is 11 amino acids.

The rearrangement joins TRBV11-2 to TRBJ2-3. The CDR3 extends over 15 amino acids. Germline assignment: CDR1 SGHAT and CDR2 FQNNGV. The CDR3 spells CASSLVGQGPDTQYF.

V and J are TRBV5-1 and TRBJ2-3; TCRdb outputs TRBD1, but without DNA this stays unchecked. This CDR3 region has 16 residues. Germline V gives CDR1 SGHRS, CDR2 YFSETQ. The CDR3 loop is CASSVWDRGDADTQYF.

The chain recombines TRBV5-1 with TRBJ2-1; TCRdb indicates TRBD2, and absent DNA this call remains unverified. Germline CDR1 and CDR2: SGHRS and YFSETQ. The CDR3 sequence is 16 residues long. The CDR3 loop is CASSPVGAGSYNEQFF.

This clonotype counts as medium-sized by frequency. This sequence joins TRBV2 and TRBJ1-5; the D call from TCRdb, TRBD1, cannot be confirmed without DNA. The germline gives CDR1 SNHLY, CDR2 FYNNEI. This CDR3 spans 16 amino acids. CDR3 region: CASSVWTGVSDQPQHF. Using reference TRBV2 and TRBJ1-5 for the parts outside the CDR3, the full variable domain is EPEVTQTPSHQVTQMGQEVILRCVPISNHLYFYWYRQILGQKVEFLVSFYNNEISEKSEIFDDQFSVERPDGSNFTLKIRSTKLEDSAMYFCASSVWTGVSDQPQHFGDGTRLSIL.

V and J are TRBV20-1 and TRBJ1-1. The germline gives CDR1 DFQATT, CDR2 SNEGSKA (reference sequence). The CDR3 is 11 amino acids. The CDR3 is CSAKAATEAFF.

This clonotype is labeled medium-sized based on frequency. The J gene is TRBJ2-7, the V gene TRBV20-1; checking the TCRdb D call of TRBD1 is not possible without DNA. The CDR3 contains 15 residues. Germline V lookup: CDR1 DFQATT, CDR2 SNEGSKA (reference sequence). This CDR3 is CSAMARDSFSYEQYF.

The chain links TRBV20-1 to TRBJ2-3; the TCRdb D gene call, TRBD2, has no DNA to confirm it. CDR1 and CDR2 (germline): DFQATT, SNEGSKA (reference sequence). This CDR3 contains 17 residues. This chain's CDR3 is CSARGVHWREITDTQYF.